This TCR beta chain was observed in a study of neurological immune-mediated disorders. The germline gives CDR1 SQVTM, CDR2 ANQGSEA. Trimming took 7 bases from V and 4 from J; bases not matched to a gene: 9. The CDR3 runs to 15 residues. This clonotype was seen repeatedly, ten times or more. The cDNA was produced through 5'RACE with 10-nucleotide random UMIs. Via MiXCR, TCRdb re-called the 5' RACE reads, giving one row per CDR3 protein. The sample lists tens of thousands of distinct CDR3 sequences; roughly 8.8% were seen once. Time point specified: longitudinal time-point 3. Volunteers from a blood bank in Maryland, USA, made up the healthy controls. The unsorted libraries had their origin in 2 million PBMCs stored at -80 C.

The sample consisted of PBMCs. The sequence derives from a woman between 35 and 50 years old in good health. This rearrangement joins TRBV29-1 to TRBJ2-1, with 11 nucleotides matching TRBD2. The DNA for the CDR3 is TGCAGCGCTGAGATACTAGCGGGGGCGTACAATGAGCAGTTCTTC. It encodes CSAEILAGAYNEQFF.